A selection of T cell receptor beta chains follows, all from one sample in a study of cytomegalovirus exposure and HLA in healthy donors. Clones were sequenced by immunoSEQ multiplex PCR, and TCRdb holds only the in-frame ones, with some missing. Of fewer than 300,000 clones in the sample, approximately 90% were seen once. The sequencing input was PBMCs. Receptor source: a woman aged 18 to 35 in good health and CMV-seronegative. Both conserved end residues are part of each CDR3. A D gene is named only where the DNA matches it firmly. Clone size is not always given. Where it is, it says once, few, many or a class for expanded clones.

D gene: TRBD2; V gene: TRBV5-4; clone size: -; J gene: TRBJ2-5; CDR3 length: 20; CDR3 DNA: TGTGCCAGCAGCTTGGTCGGGACTAGCGGTTCCCGGCTAAATCAAGAGACCCAGTACTTC; CDR3 protein: CASSLVGTSGSRLNQETQYF
D gene: TRBD1; V gene: TRBV9; clone size: -; J gene: TRBJ1-2; CDR3 length: 15; CDR3 DNA: TGTGCCAGCAGCGTAGGGTTCGGACAGGGCTATGGCTACACCTTC; CDR3 protein: CASSVGFGQGYGYTF
D gene: TRBD1; V gene: TRBV19; clone size: -; J gene: TRBJ2-2; CDR3 length: 16; CDR3 DNA: TGTGCCAGTAGTTCCTCAGGGGGCGTGAGGGCCGGGGAGCTGTTTTTT; CDR3 protein: CASSSSGGVRAGELFF
D gene: -; V gene: TRBV5-6; clone size: -; J gene: TRBJ2-7; CDR3 length: 14; CDR3 DNA: TGTGCCAGCAGCTGGGGGCTGGGGAGTTACGAGCAGTACTTC; CDR3 protein: CASSWGLGSYEQYF
D gene: TRBD1; V gene: TRBV6-1; clone size: -; J gene: TRBJ2-6; CDR3 length: 20; CDR3 DNA: TGTGCCAGCAGTGGACCGCCGGGACAGGGGGACCTCTCTGGGGCCAACGTCCTGACTTTC; CDR3 protein: CASSGPPGQGDLSGANVLTF
D gene: -; V gene: TRBV28; clone size: -; J gene: TRBJ1-1; CDR3 length: 14; CDR3 DNA: TGTGCCAGCAGTTTATCAGCCTCTCCACGGGGAGCTTTCTTT; CDR3 protein: CASSLSASPRGAFF
D gene: TRBD2; V gene: TRBV15; clone size: -; J gene: TRBJ2-1; CDR3 length: 14; CDR3 DNA: TGTGCCACCAGCAGGACTAGCGACAACAATGAGCAGTTCTTC; CDR3 protein: CATSRTSDNNEQFF
D gene: -; V gene: TRBV4-1; clone size: once; J gene: TRBJ2-7; CDR3 length: 16; CDR3 DNA: TGCGCCAGCAGCCAAGATTCGGCAGGGGCAAGTAGGAGGCAGTACTTC; CDR3 protein: CASSQDSAGASRRQYF
D gene: -; V gene: TRBV10-3; clone size: -; J gene: TRBJ2-7; CDR3 length: 14; CDR3 DNA: TGTGCCATCAGATCGACAGGAATCCCCTACGAGCAGTACTTC; CDR3 protein: CAIRSTGIPYEQYF
D gene: TRBD1; V gene: TRBV5-1; clone size: -; J gene: TRBJ1-6; CDR3 length: 15; CDR3 DNA: TGCGCCAGCAGCTTGTTCGACAGGGACAATTCACCCCTCCACTTT; CDR3 protein: CASSLFDRDNSPLHF
D gene: TRBD1; V gene: TRBV28; clone size: -; J gene: TRBJ2-2; CDR3 length: 15; CDR3 DNA: TGTGCCAGCAGATCAAGGACAGGGAACACCGGGGAGCTGTTTTTT; CDR3 protein: CASRSRTGNTGELFF
D gene: TRBD2; V gene: TRBV4-1; clone size: -; J gene: TRBJ2-7; CDR3 length: 18; CDR3 DNA: TGCGCCAGCAGCCAAGATCAGGTACTAGCGGGAGTGACTTACGAGCAGTACTTC; CDR3 protein: CASSQDQVLAGVTYEQYF
D gene: TRBD1; V gene: TRBV14; clone size: -; J gene: TRBJ1-2; CDR3 length: 13; CDR3 DNA: TGTGCCAGCAACCCCTCGGGACAGACGGGCTACACCTTC; CDR3 protein: CASNPSGQTGYTF
D gene: -; V gene: TRBV6-5; clone size: -; J gene: TRBJ2-5; CDR3 length: 12; CDR3 DNA: TGTGCCAGCAGCGACCGTGGGGCGACCCAGTACTTC; CDR3 protein: CASSDRGATQYF
D gene: TRBD1; V gene: TRBV27; clone size: -; J gene: TRBJ2-7; CDR3 length: 15; CDR3 DNA: TGTGCCAGCAGCCTAGGGGACAGGGCTTACGACGAGCAGTACTTC; CDR3 protein: CASSLGDRAYDEQYF
D gene: -; V gene: TRBV5-4; clone size: -; J gene: TRBJ2-1; CDR3 length: 15; CDR3 DNA: TGTGCCAGCAGCTCCACTAGCAGATTATACAATGAGCAGTTCTTC; CDR3 protein: CASSSTSRLYNEQFF
D gene: -; V gene: TRBV28; clone size: -; J gene: TRBJ2-4; CDR3 length: 18; CDR3 DNA: TGTGCCAGCAGGCTGCCTCGCGGGTCACCCTTAGCCAAAAACATTCAGTACTTC; CDR3 protein: CASRLPRGSPLAKNIQYF
D gene: TRBD2; V gene: TRBV30; clone size: -; J gene: TRBJ2-7; CDR3 length: 15; CDR3 DNA: TGTGCCTGGGTGGGCCAAAGCGGGAGCCCCTACGAGCAGTACTTC; CDR3 protein: CAWVGQSGSPYEQYF
D gene: -; V gene: TRBV27; clone size: -; J gene: TRBJ1-4; CDR3 length: 17; CDR3 DNA: TGTGCCAGCAGTCAGACCGGCCCCAGGACAGCTAATGAAAAACTGTTTTTT; CDR3 protein: CASSQTGPRTANEKLFF
D gene: -; V gene: TRBV28; clone size: -; J gene: TRBJ2-3; CDR3 length: 19; CDR3 DNA: TGTGCCAGCAGGGGCACCTGGGGTCTAGCGCCTCAACCCACAGATACGCAGTATTTT; CDR3 protein: CASRGTWGLAPQPTDTQYF
D gene: -; V gene: TRBV4-3; clone size: -; J gene: TRBJ2-7; CDR3 length: 18; CDR3 DNA: TGCGCCAGCAGCCAAGATTTGTTCCGGAGAGGGGGAGTTCACGAGCAGTACTTC; CDR3 protein: CASSQDLFRRGGVHEQYF
D gene: TRBD2; V gene: TRBV5-1; clone size: -; J gene: TRBJ2-1; CDR3 length: 16; CDR3 DNA: TGCGCCAGCAGCTTGGACCGGGACTACGACTACAATGAGCAGTTCTTC; CDR3 protein: CASSLDRDYDYNEQFF
D gene: TRBD1; V gene: TRBV7-8; clone size: once; J gene: TRBJ1-3; CDR3 length: 15; CDR3 DNA: TGTGCCAGCAGCGTCGGACAGGTTTATTCGAACACCATATATTTT; CDR3 protein: CASSVGQVYSNTIYF
D gene: -; V gene: TRBV4-1; clone size: -; J gene: TRBJ2-5; CDR3 length: 14; CDR3 DNA: TGCGCCAGCAGCCACCGTACTAGCAAAGAGACCCAGTACTTC; CDR3 protein: CASSHRTSKETQYF
D gene: TRBD2; V gene: TRBV10-1; clone size: -; J gene: TRBJ2-7; CDR3 length: 14; CDR3 DNA: TGCGCCACTTCCTCGGGACTAGCGGGAGCGGAGCAGTACTTC; CDR3 protein: CATSSGLAGAEQYF
D gene: -; V gene: TRBV2; clone size: -; J gene: TRBJ1-1; CDR3 length: 13; CDR3 DNA: TGTGCCAGCAGTGTAGACTTAAACACTGAAGCTTTCTTT; CDR3 protein: CASSVDLNTEAFF
D gene: TRBD1; V gene: TRBV27; clone size: -; J gene: TRBJ1-2; CDR3 length: 14; CDR3 DNA: TGTGCCAGCTCCAAGGGCAGGGGGGTATATGGCTACACCTTC; CDR3 protein: CASSKGRGVYGYTF
D gene: -; V gene: TRBV28; clone size: -; J gene: TRBJ2-7; CDR3 length: 14; CDR3 DNA: TGTGCCAGCAGTTTGGTCCCAGGGGTCTACGAGCAGTACTTC; CDR3 protein: CASSLVPGVYEQYF
D gene: -; V gene: TRBV7-9; clone size: once; J gene: TRBJ2-7; CDR3 length: 11; CDR3 DNA: TGTGCCAGCAGCTCAAACTACGAGCAGTACTTC; CDR3 protein: CASSSNYEQYF
D gene: TRBD1; V gene: TRBV19; clone size: -; J gene: TRBJ1-1; CDR3 length: 16; CDR3 DNA: TGTGCCAGTAGAAAGGACAGGGTGAGTAGGGAGGCTGAAGCTTTCTTT; CDR3 protein: CASRKDRVSREAEAFF
D gene: TRBD1; V gene: TRBV28; clone size: -; J gene: TRBJ2-3; CDR3 length: 15; CDR3 DNA: TGTGCCAGCAGTTTAGGGGGACAGGGGAGAGATACGCAGTATTTT; CDR3 protein: CASSLGGQGRDTQYF
D gene: -; V gene: TRBV23-1; clone size: -; J gene: TRBJ2-1; CDR3 length: 15; CDR3 DNA: TGCGCCAGCAGTCAATCGACTACAGCCTACAATGAGCAGTTCTTC; CDR3 protein: CASSQSTTAYNEQFF
D gene: -; V gene: TRBV5-1; clone size: -; J gene: TRBJ2-1; CDR3 length: 16; CDR3 DNA: TGCGCCAGCAGATCACAGGGTAGTGTGGGCTACAATGAGCAGTTCTTC; CDR3 protein: CASRSQGSVGYNEQFF
D gene: TRBD1; V gene: TRBV4-2; clone size: once; J gene: TRBJ1-3; CDR3 length: 18; CDR3 DNA: TGTGCCAGCAGCCAAGAGGGGACAGGGGCCTCCTCTGGAAACACCATATATTTT; CDR3 protein: CASSQEGTGASSGNTIYF
D gene: -; V gene: TRBV5-6; clone size: -; J gene: TRBJ2-1; CDR3 length: 16; CDR3 DNA: TGTGCCAGCAGCCCTGCAGGGGCCCTCTCCTACAATGAGCAGTTCTTC; CDR3 protein: CASSPAGALSYNEQFF
D gene: TRBD1; V gene: TRBV15; clone size: -; J gene: TRBJ1-4; CDR3 length: 16; CDR3 DNA: TGTGCCACCAGCAGAGGGACAGGGTCAGCTAATGAAAAACTGTTTTTT; CDR3 protein: CATSRGTGSANEKLFF
D gene: -; V gene: TRBV5-1; clone size: -; J gene: TRBJ2-1; CDR3 length: 13; CDR3 DNA: TGCGCCAGCAGCTACCCCACCAGCGGTGAGCAGTTCTTC; CDR3 protein: CASSYPTSGEQFF